The text below deals with one T cell receptor beta chain. This clonotype was recorded at least ten times. No antigen is known for it. Within one base of it there is no much larger clone, and no base qualities were kept. This sample is drawn from a study of early T cells in non-severe SARS-CoV-2 infection (dated by TCRdb to the early 2020s). At the level of the whole study: TCR sequencing used bulk RNA from unsorted whole blood, so alpha and beta chains could not be paired.

Receptors were amplified or captured by 5' RACE. The instrument was a NextSeq 500. The TCR library protocol attached unique molecular identifiers to individual cDNA molecules to correct for sequencing error and PCR bias. Both TCR alpha and beta chains were sequenced, and tight co-correlation was observed between alpha and beta sequence abundances in each sample. The original pipeline was this. V gene, J gene and CDR3 annotation of TCR sequences was performed with Decombinator V4. Expanded TCRs were defined as changing significantly between any two time points under a Poisson model with p below 0.0001. Abundances of TCRs were expressed as counts per million after normalisation to the total number of TCRs sequenced in each sample. TRAV1-2 paired with TRAJ12, TRAJ20 or TRAJ33 defined MAIT TCRs, while TRAV10 paired with TRAJ18 defined iNKT TCRs. VDJdb, accessed 1 November 2021, was searched for CMV, EBV and SARS-CoV-2 annotated TCRs, with TCRs annotated for multiple antigens excluded. The public sequencing data were trimmed at Q25 with fastp and processed into clonotypes with MiXCR by TCRdb, which kept only in-frame beta chains. Identical CDR3 proteins give one entry, which carries the most common genes and DNA. The V and J calls follow TCRdb's processing rather than the paper's. This sample is represented by 32,000 or so distinct CDR3 sequences; about 10% of them were singletons. Approximately 13% of the sample is taken by the ten largest.

The study was a case-control design nested within a healthcare worker cohort in London, UK, with weekly nasopharyngeal swab PCR tests and blood sampling. Healthcare workers were enrolled in the week of the UK lockdown, from 23 to 31 March 2020, and were followed every week for up to roughly 16 weeks. The full study reports these points: Matching against VDJdb was skewed toward anti-spike CD8 responses, likely underestimated virus-specific expansions, and missed private and CD4 specificities.

The CDR3 runs 16 amino acids, cysteine and phenylalanine included. Only CDR3 DNA remains: 48 bases, in frame from the first base. For this chain, trimming is 0 bases at the V end and 8 bases at the J end, and the number of junction bases without a gene match is 8. CDR1 and CDR2 are drawn from the germline V gene: SGDLS, YYNGEE. The chain is assembled from TRBV9 and TRBJ1-4, and 9 junction bases match TRBD1. Material for sequencing was whole blood. The TCR sequence derives from an adult who was a healthcare worker with PCR-confirmed SARS-CoV-2 infection or an uninfected control (not recorded which). The CDR3 here reads CASSVEGQGQREKLFF. The DNA is TGTGCCAGCAGCGTAGAAGGACAGGGGCAGAGAGAAAAACTGTTTTTT.